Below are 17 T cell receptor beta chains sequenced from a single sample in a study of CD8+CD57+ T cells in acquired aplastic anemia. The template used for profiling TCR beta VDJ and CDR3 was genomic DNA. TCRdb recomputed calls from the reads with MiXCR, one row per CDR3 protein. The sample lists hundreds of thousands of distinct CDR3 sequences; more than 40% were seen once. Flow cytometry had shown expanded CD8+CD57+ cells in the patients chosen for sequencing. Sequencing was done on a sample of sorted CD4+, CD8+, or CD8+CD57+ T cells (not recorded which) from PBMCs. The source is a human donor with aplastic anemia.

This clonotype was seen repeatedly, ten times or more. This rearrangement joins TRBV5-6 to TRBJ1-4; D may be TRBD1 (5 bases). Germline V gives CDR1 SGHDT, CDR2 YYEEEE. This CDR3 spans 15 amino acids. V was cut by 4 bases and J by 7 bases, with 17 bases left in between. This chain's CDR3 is CASSEGTDPGEKLFF. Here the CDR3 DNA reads TGTGCCAGCAGCGAGGGGACGGACCCGGGTGAAAAACTGTTTTTT.

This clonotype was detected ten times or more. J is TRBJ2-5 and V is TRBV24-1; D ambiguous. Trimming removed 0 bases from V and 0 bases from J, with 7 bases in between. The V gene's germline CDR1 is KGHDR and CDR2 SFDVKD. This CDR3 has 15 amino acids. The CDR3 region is CATSDLRTDQETQYF. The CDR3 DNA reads TGTGCCACCAGTGATTTGAGGACGGACCAAGAGACCCAGTACTTC.

The chain's CDR3 is CASSQDGTGSYVLTF. The CDR3 DNA follows: TGCGCCAGCAGCCAAGATGGGACAGGGTCCTACGTCCTGACTTTC. This rearrangement joins TRBV4-3 to TRBJ2-6, with 9 bases aligning to TRBD1. Germline V gene sequence: CDR1 LGHNA, CDR2 YSLEER. V lost 0 bases to trimming and J lost 11 bases; unmatched junction nucleotides: 5. The CDR3 length is 15 residues.

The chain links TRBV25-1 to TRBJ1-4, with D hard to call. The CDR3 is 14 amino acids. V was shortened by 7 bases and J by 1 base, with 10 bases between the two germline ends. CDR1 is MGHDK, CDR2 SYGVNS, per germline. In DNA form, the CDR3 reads TGTGCCAGCACCCGAGTGGGAACTAATGAAAAACTGTTTTTT. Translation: CASTRVGTNEKLFF. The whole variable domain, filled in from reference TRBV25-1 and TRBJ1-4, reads EADIYQTPRYLVIGTGKKITLECSQTMGHDKMYWYQQDPGMELHLIHYSYGVNSTEKGDLSSESTVSRIRTEHFPLTLESARPSHTSQYLCASTRVGTNEKLFFGSGTQLSVL.

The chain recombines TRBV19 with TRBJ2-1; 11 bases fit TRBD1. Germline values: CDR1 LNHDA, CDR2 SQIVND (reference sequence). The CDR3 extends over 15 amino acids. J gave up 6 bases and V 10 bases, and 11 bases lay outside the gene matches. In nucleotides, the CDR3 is TGTGCCACAAACCCCGTGGACAGGGGGCTCAATGAGCAGTTCTTC. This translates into CATNPVDRGLNEQFF.

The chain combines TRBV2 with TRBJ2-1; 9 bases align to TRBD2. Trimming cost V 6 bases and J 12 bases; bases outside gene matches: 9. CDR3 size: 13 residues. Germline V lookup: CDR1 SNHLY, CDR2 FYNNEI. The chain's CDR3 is CASRREGPGLQFF. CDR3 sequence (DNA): TGTGCCAGCAGGCGGGAGGGCCCCGGGCTGCAGTTCTTC.

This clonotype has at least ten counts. The DNA for the CDR3 is TGTGCCAGCAGGGGACAGGGGGAAAAACTGTTTTTT. Translating it yields CASRGQGEKLFF. The chain joins TRBV7-9 to TRBJ1-4; 10 bases agree with TRBD1. Trimming cost V 6 bases and J 8 bases; bases outside gene matches: 0. The CDR3 contains 12 residues. Germline V gives CDR1 SEHNR, CDR2 FQNEAQ (reference sequence).

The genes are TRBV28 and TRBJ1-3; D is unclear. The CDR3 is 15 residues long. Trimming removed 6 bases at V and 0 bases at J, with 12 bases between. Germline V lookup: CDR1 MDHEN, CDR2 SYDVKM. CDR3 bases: TGTGCCAGCAGACTGCAGGCTAGCTCTGGAAACACCATATATTTT. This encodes CASRLQASSGNTIYF.

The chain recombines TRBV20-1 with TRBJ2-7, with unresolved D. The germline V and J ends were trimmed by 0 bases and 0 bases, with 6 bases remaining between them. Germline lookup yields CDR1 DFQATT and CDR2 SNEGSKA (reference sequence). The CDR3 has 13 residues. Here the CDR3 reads CSARERFSYEQYF. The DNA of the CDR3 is TGCAGTGCTAGAGAGCGTTTCTCCTACGAGCAGTACTTC.

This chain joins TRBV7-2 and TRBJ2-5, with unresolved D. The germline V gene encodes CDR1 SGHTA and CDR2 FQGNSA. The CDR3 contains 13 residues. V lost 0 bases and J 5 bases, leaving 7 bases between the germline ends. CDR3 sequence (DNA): TGTGCCAGCAGCTTAGCGGCTGGTGAGACCCAGTACTTC. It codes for CASSLAAGETQYF.

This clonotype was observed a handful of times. CDR3 sequence reads: CSASVSGVNTGELFF. CDR3 DNA: TGCAGTGCTAGTGTGAGCGGGGTGAACACCGGGGAGCTGTTTTTT. The chain uses TRBV20-1 and TRBJ2-2; the match to TRBD2 covers 7 bases. CDR3 length: 15 amino acids. The germline CDR1 and CDR2 sequences are DFQATT and SNEGSKA (reference sequence). Trimming at V came to 3 bases and at J to 1 base, leaving 5 bases not matched to a gene.

The CDR3 loop reads CASSYIGFGANVLTF. Written as DNA, the CDR3 is TGTGCCAGCAGTTACATTGGGTTTGGGGCCAACGTCCTGACTTTC. The genes are TRBV6-2 or TRBV6-3 and TRBJ2-6; D is unresolved. CDR1 is MNHEY and CDR2 is SVGEGT in the germline V gene. This CDR3 contains 15 residues. V lost 2 bases to trimming and J lost 3 bases, with 8 bases between them.

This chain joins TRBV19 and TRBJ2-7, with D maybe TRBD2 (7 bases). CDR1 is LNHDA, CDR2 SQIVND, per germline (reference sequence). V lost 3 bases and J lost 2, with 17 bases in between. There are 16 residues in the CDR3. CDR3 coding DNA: TGTGCCAGTAGTATCGCAGGGGCGGGGGCCACCTACGAGCAGTACTTC. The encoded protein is CASSIAGAGATYEQYF. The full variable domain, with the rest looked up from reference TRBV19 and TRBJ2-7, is DGGITQSPKYLFRKEGQNVTLSCEQNLNHDAMYWYRQDPGQGLRLIYYSQIVNDFQKGDIAEGYSVSREKKESFPLTVTSAQKNPTAFYLCASSIAGAGATYEQYFGPGTRLTVT.

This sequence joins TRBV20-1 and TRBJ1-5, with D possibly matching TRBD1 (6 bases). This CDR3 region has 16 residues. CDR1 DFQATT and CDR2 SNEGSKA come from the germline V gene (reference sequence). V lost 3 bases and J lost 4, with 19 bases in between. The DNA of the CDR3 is TGCAGTGCTAGCTTTCCGACAGGACGAGAAAATCAGCCCCAGCATTTT. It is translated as CSASFPTGRENQPQHF.

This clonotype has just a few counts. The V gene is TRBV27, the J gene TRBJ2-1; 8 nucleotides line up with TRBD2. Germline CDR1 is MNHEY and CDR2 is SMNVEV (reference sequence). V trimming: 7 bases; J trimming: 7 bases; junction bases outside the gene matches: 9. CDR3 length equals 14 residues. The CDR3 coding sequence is TGTGCCAGCAAAATTAGCGGGGCTTGGAATGAGCAGTTCTTC. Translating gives CASKISGAWNEQFF.

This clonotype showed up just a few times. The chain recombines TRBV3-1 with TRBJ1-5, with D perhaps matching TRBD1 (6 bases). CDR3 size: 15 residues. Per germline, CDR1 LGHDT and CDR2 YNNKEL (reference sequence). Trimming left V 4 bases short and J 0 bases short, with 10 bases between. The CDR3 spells CASSLDRYSNQPQHF. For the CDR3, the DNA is TGTGCCAGCAGCCTAGACAGGTATAGCAATCAGCCCCAGCATTTT.

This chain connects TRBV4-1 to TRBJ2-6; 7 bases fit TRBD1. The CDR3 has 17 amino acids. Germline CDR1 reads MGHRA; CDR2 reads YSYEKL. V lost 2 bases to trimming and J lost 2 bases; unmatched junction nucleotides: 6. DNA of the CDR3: TGCGCCAGCAGCCAACCCCTAGGGGGCCCTGGGGCCAACGTCCTGACTTTC. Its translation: CASSQPLGGPGANVLTF.